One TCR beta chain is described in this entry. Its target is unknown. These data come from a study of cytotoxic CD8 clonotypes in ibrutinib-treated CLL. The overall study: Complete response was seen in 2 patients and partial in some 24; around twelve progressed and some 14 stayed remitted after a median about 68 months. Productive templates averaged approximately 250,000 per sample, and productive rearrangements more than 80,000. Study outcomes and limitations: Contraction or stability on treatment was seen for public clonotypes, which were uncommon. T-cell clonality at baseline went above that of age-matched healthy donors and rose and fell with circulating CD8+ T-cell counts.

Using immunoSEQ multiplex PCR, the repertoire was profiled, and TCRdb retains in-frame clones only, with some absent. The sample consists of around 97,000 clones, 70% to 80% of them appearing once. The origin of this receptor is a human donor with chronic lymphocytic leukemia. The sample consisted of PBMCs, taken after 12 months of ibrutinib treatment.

The CDR3 sequence is CASSGTGQKAFF. The CDR3, as DNA: TGTGCCAGCAGCGGAACCGGGCAAAAAGCTTTCTTT. The chain combines TRBV7-9 with TRBJ1-1; no reliable D call. This CDR3 has 12 residues. The germline gives CDR1 SEHNR, CDR2 FQNEAQ (reference sequence). V was shortened by 5 bases and J by 9 bases, with 13 bases between the two germline ends.